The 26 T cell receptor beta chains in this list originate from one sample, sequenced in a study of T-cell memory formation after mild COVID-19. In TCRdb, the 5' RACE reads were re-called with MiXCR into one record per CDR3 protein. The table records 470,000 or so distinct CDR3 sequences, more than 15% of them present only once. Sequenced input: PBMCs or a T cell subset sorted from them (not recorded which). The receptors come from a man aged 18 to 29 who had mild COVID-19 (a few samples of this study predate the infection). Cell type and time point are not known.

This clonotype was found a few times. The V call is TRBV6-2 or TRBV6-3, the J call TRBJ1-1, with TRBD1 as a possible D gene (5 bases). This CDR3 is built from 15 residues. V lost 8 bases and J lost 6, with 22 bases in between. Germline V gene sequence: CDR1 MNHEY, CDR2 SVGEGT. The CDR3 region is CASASGAGGVAEAFF. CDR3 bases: TGTGCCAGCGCTAGCGGGGCCGGGGGAGTCGCTGAAGCTTTCTTT.

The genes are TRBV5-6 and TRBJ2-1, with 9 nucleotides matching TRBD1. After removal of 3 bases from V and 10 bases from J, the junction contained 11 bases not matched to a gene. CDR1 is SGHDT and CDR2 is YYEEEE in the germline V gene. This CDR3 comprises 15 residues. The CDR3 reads CASSYATGGSNEQFF. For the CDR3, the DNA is TGTGCCAGCAGCTACGCGACAGGGGGTTCCAACGAGCAGTTCTTC.

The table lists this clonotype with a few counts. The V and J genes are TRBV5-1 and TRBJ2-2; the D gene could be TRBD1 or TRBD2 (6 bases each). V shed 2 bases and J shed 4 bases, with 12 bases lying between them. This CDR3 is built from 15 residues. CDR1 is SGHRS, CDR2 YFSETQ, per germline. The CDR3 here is CASSLRGPTTGELFF. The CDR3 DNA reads TGCGCCAGCAGCTTACGGGGGCCAACCACCGGGGAGCTGTTTTTT.

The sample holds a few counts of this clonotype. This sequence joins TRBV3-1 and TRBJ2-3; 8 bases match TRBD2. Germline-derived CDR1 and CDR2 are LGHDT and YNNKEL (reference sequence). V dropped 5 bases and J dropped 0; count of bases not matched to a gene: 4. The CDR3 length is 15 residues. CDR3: CASSARLASTDTQYF. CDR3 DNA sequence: TGTGCCAGCAGCGCACGACTAGCGAGCACAGATACGCAGTATTTT.

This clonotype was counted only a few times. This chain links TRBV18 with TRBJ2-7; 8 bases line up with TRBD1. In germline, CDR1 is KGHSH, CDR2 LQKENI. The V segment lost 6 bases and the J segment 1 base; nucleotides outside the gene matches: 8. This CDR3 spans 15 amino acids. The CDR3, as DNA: TGTGCCAGCTCGCTTGGACAGGGAGAGTCCTACGAGCAGTACGTC. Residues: CASSLGQGESYEQYV.

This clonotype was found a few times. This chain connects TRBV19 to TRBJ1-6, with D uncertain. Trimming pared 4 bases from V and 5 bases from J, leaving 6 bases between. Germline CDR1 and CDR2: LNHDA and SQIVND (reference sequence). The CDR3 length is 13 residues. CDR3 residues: CASSRQDNSPLHF. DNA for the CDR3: TGTGCCAGTAGTAGACAAGATAATTCACCCCTCCACTTT. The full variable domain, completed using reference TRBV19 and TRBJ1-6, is DGGITQSPKYLFRKEGQNVTLSCEQNLNHDAMYWYRQDPGQGLRLIYYSQIVNDFQKGDIAEGYSVSREKKESFPLTVTSAQKNPTAFYLCASSRQDNSPLHFGNGTRLTVT.

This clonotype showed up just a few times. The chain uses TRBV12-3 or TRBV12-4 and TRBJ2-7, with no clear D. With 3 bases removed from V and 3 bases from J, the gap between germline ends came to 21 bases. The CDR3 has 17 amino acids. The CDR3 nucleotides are TGTGCCAGCAGTTTGAGCAGCCTTCCAAAATACAGCTACGAGCAGTACGTC. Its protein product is CASSLSSLPKYSYEQYV.

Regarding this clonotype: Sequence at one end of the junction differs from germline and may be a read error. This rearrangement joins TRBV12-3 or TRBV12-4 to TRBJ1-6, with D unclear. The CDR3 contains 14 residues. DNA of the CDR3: TGTGCCAGCGGTTTAAGCTCCTATAATTCACCCCTCCACTTT. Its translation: CASGLSSYNSPLHF.

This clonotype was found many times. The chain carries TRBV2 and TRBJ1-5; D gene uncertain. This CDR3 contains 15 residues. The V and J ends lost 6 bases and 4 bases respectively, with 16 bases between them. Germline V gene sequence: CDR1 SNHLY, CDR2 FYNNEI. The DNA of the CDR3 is TGTGCCAGCAGAGACCCTGGACGGGCAAATCAGCCCCAGCATTTT. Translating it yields CASRDPGRANQPQHF. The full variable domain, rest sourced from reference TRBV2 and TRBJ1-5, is EPEVTQTPSHQVTQMGQEVILRCVPISNHLYFYWYRQILGQKVEFLVSFYNNEISEKSEIFDDQFSVERPDGSNFTLKIRSTKLEDSAMYFCASRDPGRANQPQHFGDGTRLSIL.

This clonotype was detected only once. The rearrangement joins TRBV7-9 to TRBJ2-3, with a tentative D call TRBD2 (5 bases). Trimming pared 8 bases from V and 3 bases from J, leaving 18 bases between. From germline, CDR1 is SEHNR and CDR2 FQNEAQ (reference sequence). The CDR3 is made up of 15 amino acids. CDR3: CASWTRGNLTDTQYF. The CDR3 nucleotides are TGTGCCAGCTGGACTCGGGGAAATTTGACAGATACGCAGTATTTT.

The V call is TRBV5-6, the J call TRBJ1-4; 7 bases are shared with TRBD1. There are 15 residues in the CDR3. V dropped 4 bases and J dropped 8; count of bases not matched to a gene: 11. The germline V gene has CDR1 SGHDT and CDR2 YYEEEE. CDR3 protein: CASSGAGTAEEKLFF. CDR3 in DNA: TGTGCCAGCAGCGGCGCCGGGACAGCAGAAGAAAAACTGTTTTTT.

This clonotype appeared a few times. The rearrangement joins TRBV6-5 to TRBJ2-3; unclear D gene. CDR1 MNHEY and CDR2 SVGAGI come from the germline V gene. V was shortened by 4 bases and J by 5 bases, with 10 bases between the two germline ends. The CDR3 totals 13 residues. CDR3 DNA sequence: TGTGCCAGCAGTTGGCTGCAAAGAGATACGCAGTATTTT. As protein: CASSWLQRDTQYF.

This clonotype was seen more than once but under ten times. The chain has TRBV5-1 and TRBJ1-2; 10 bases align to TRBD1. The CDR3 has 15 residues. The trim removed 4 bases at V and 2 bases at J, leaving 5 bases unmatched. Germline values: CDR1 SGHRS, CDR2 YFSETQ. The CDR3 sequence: CASSRDRGQNYGYTF. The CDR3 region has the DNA TGCGCCAGCAGCAGAGACAGGGGGCAGAACTATGGCTACACCTTC.

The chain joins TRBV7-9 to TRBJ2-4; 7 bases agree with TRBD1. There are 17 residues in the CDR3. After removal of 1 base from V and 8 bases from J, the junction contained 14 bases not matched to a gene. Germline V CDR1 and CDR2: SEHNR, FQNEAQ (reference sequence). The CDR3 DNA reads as TGTGCCAGCAGCTTAGGTACAGGGGTAGGGCTTACGTACATTCAGTACTTC. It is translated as CASSLGTGVGLTYIQYF.

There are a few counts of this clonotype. The DNA of the CDR3 is TGTGCCAGCAGTTGGGGACGGCGAATGGAAGAGACCCAGTACTTC. Translated, it gives CASSWGRRMEETQYF. V usage is TRBV28 and J usage is TRBJ2-5, with D perhaps assigned TRBD1 or TRBD2 (5 bases each). CDR3 size: 15 residues. Germline V gives CDR1 MDHEN, CDR2 SYDVKM. V shed 4 bases and J shed 3 bases, with 15 bases lying between them.

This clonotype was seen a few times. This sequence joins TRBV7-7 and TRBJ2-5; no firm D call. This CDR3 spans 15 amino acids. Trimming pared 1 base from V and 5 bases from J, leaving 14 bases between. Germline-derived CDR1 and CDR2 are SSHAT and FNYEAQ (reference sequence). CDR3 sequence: CASSLGEGLRETQYF. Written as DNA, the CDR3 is TGTGCCAGCAGCTTAGGAGAAGGGTTGAGGGAGACCCAGTACTTC. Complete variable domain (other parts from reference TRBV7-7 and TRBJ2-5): GAGVSQSPRYKVTKRGQDVTLRCDPISSHATLYWYQQALGQGPEFLTYFNYEAQPDKSGLPSDRFSAERPEGSISTLTIQRTEQRDSAMYRCASSLGEGLRETQYFGPGTRLLVL.

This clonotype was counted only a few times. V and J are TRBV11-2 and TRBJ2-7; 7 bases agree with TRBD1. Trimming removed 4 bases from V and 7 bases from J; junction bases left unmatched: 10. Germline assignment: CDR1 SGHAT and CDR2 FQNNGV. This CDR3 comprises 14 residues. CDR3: CASSSWDSREEQYV. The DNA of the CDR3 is TGTGCCAGCAGCTCCTGGGACAGCAGGGAGGAGCAGTACGTC.

CDR3 amino acids: CASSFLEVREKLFF. The DNA for the CDR3 is TGTGCCAGCAGCTTTCTTGAAGTACGGGAAAAACTGTTTTTT. V usage is TRBV5-5 and J usage is TRBJ1-4; D not resolved. Germline CDR1 SGHKS, CDR2 YYEKEE (reference sequence). Trimming left V 2 bases short and J 8 bases short, with 13 bases between. The CDR3 contains 14 residues. The whole variable domain, remainder taken from reference TRBV5-5 and TRBJ1-4, is DAGVTQSPTHLIKTRGQQVTLRCSPISGHKSVSWYQQVLGQGPQFIFQYYEKEERGRGNFPDRFSARQFPNYSSELNVNALLLGDSALYLCASSFLEVREKLFFGSGTQLSVL.

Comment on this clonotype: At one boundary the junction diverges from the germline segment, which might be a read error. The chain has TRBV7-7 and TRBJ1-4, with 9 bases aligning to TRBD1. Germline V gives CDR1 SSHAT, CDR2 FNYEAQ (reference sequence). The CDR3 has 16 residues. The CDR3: CASSLGPGQGTEKLFF. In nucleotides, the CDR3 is TGTGCTAGCAGCTTAGGCCCGGGACAGGGAACCGAAAAACTGTTTTTT.

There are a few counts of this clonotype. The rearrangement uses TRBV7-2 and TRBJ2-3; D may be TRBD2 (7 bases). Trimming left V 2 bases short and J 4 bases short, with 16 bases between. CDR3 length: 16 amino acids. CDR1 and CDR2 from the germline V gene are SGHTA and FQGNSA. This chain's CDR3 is CASSLRGASPADTQYF. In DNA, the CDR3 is TGTGCCAGCAGCTTACGGGGGGCTTCCCCCGCAGATACGCAGTATTTT.

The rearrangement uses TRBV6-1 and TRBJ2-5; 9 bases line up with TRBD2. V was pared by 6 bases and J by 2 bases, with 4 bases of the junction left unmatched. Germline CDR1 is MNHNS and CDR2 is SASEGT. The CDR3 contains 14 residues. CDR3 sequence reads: CASRTTSGQETQYF. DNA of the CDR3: TGTGCCAGCAGGACGACTAGCGGACAAGAGACCCAGTACTTC.

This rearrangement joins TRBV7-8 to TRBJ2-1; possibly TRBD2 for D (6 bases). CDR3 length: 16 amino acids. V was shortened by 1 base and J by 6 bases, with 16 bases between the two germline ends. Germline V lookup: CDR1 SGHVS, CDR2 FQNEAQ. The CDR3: CASSLGGGIGVNEQFF. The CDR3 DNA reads TGTGCCAGCAGCTTAGGTGGAGGGATAGGGGTCAATGAGCAGTTCTTC. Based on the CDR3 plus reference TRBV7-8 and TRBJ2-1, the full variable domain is GAGVSQSPRYKVAKRGQDVALRCDPISGHVSLFWYQQALGQGPEFLTYFQNEAQLDKSGLPSDRFFAERPEGSVSTLKIQRTQQEDSAVYLCASSLGGGIGVNEQFFGPGTRLTVL.

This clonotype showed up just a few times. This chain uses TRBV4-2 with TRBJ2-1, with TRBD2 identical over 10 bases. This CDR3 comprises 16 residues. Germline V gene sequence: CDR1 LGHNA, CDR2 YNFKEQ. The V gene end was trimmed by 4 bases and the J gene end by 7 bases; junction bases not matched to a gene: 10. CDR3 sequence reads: CASSPRGLAVGNEQFF. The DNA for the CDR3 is TGTGCCAGCAGCCCTAGAGGACTAGCGGTTGGAAATGAGCAGTTCTTC.

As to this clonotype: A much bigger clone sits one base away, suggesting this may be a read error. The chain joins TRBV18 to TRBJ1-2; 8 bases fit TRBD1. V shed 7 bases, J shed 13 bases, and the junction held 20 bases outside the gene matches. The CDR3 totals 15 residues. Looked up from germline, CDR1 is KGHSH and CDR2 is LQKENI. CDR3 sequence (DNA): TGTGCCAGCTTACCTACAGCCGAGGGACAGGCACTACGCACCTTC. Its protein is CASLPTAEGQALRTF.

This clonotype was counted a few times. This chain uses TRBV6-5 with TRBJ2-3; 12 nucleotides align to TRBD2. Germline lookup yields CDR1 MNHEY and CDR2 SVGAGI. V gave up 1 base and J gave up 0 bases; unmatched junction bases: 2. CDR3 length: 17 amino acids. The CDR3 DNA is TGTGCCAGCAGTTACTTCGGACTAGCGGGGAGCACAGATACGCAGTATTTT. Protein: CASSYFGLAGSTDTQYF.

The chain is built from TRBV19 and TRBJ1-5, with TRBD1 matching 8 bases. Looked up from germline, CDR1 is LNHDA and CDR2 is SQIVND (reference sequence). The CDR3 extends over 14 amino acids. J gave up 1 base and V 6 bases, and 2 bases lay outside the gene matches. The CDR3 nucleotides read TGTGCCAGTAGGGGACAGGCGAGCAATCAGCCCCAGCATTTT. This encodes CASRGQASNQPQHF.